This T cell receptor beta chain was documented in a study of blood T cell repertoires in COVID-19. In the study overall: Collection of acute and convalescent COVID-19 samples took place in the United States, Italy and Spain.

Assay: immunoSEQ multiplex PCR; the TCRdb copy retains only in-frame clones and omits some. The profile covers approximately 94,000 clones, with less than 90% appearing a single time and approximately 7.3% taken by the ten largest. Germline trimming cut 4 bases from V and 8 bases from J; bases unmatched to any gene: 9. The germline CDR1 and CDR2 sequences are MDHEN and SYDVKM. The CDR3 loop spans 15 amino acids. The sequenced sample was peripheral blood. This clonotype originated in a man aged 30 to 45 in a cohort sampled during active COVID-19. The chain has TRBV28 and TRBJ1-4, with 8 positions matching TRBD1. Here the CDR3 reads CASSSTGGGMEKLFF. CDR3 nucleotides: TGTGCCAGCAGTTCAACAGGGGGGGGAATGGAAAAACTGTTTTTT.